A selection of T cell receptor beta chains follows, all from one sample in a study of shared clonotypes between healthy human individuals. Using immunoSEQ multiplex PCR, the repertoire was profiled, and TCRdb retains in-frame clones only, with some absent. The table records around 1.5 million clones, about 98% of them present only once. The sequenced sample consisted of naive CD4+ T cells sorted from blood. These receptor sequences come from a man aged 25 to 40 in good health. Both conserved end residues are part of each CDR3. A D gene is named only where the DNA matches it firmly. Rows give clone size only sometimes, using once, few, many, or a class for an expanded clone.

size,V,J,D,DNA,CDR3
NA,TRBV15,TRBJ2-2,NA,TGTGCCACCAGCAGAGATAGTATCTTAGGGACCGGGGAGCTGTTTTTT,CATSRDSILGTGELFF
NA,TRBV5-1,TRBJ2-2,TRBD1,TGCGCCAGCAGCTTTGGGACAGGGGGCTCCGGGGAGCTGTTTTTT,CASSFGTGGSGELFF
NA,TRBV5-4,TRBJ2-5,TRBD2,TGTGCCAGCCGGGATAGCGGGTTCCAAGAGACCCAGTACTTC,CASRDSGFQETQYF
NA,TRBV7-9,TRBJ2-7,TRBD1,TGTGCCAGCAGCTCTGGAGGCAGGGGGAGTTCCTACGAGCAGTACTTC,CASSSGGRGSSYEQYF
NA,TRBV7-2,TRBJ2-7,NA,TGTGCCAGCAGCTTAGTCTCCCACACCTACGAGCAGTACTTC,CASSLVSHTYEQYF
NA,TRBV4-3,TRBJ1-2,NA,TGCGCCAGCAGTCCTTTGGGGATAGCCTATGGCTACACCTTC,CASSPLGIAYGYTF
NA,TRBV18,TRBJ1-3,TRBD1,TGTGCCAGCTCACCACTGACAGGGTTGACCGGAAACACCATATATTTT,CASSPLTGLTGNTIYF
NA,TRBV27,TRBJ1-5,NA,TGTGCCAGCAGTTTTGGGGGACGGCCAAATCAGCCCCAGCATTTT,CASSFGGRPNQPQHF
once,TRBV6-1,TRBJ2-7,NA,TGTGCCGCCGGCTCGCACCCCGCCTACGAGCAGTACTTC,CAAGSHPAYEQYF
NA,TRBV6-1,TRBJ1-3,NA,TGTGCCAGCAGTTCCGGGACGACAGGAAACACCATATATTTT,CASSSGTTGNTIYF
NA,TRBV5-6,TRBJ2-1,NA,TGTGCCAGCAGCTTACAGGGCTATGAGCAGTTCTTC,CASSLQGYEQFF
NA,TRBV6-1,TRBJ2-7,NA,TGTGCCAGCAGCCTGGGGGACTCCTACGAGCAGTACTTC,CASSLGDSYEQYF
NA,TRBV2,TRBJ2-2,TRBD1,TGTGCCAGCAGAGGACAGGGAAACACCGGGGAGCTGTTTTTT,CASRGQGNTGELFF
NA,TRBV28,TRBJ1-1,NA,TGTGCCAGCAGTCGCACCGACAGACTGAACACTGAAGCTTTCTTT,CASSRTDRLNTEAFF
NA,TRBV28,TRBJ1-2,TRBD1,TGTGCCGGGGGACAGGGGCAGATTGGCTACACCTTC,CAGGQGQIGYTF
NA,TRBV5-1,TRBJ2-4,NA,TGCGCCAGCAGCTGGCAACAGGGAACCAAAAACATTCAGTACTTC,CASSWQQGTKNIQYF
NA,TRBV18,TRBJ1-1,NA,TGTGCCAGCTCACCCTATGGGACTCCCGGTGGGTCGAACACTGAAGCTTTCTTT,CASSPYGTPGGSNTEAFF
NA,TRBV5-6,TRBJ2-7,NA,TGTGCCAGCAGCGGAACTGGGGAGCAGTACTTC,CASSGTGEQYF
NA,TRBV28,TRBJ2-7,NA,TGTGCCAGCAGGACTGGTCAGGGTACCTACGAGCAGTACTTC,CASRTGQGTYEQYF
NA,TRBV19,TRBJ2-1,NA,TGTGCCAGCCGCGGGTCCTACAATGAGCAGTTCTTC,CASRGSYNEQFF
once,TRBV7-3,TRBJ2-5,TRBD2,TGTGCCAGCAGCCAGGGGCTAGCGGGAGGCCGGAGGGAGACCCAGTACTTC,CASSQGLAGGRRETQYF
NA,TRBV30,TRBJ2-3,NA,TGTGCCTGCAAAATCCGACAGTTCAGCACAGATACGCAGTATTTT,CACKIRQFSTDTQYF
NA,TRBV9,TRBJ2-7,NA,TGTGCCAGCAGCCGGGGGAGCTCCTACGAGCAGTACTTC,CASSRGSSYEQYF
NA,TRBV10-2,TRBJ2-7,TRBD2,TGCGCCAGCAGTAACTACGGGACTACCTACGAGCAGTACTTC,CASSNYGTTYEQYF
NA,TRBV5-4,TRBJ2-3,NA,TGTGCCAGCACCCAAACAGCTTCTAGCACAGATACGCAGTATTTT,CASTQTASSTDTQYF
NA,TRBV7-9,TRBJ2-7,TRBD2,TGTGCCAGCACCCCTAGCGGGGCATCTAGGGAGCAGTACTTC,CASTPSGASREQYF
NA,TRBV29-1,TRBJ2-7,NA,TGCAGCGTTGGTCGCGGGGACGAGCAGTACTTC,CSVGRGDEQYF
NA,TRBV25-1,TRBJ2-2,NA,TGTGCCAGCACCAGCGATACAGGTAGAGCCGGGGAGCTGTTTTTT,CASTSDTGRAGELFF
NA,TRBV28,TRBJ1-3,NA,TGTGCCAGCAGTTTATTAAGCAGCATCTCTGGAAACACCATATATTTT,CASSLLSSISGNTIYF
NA,TRBV7-2,TRBJ1-1,NA,TGTGCCAGCAGCTTAGTGGCAGGGAGGCTAATGAACACTGAAGCTTTCTTT,CASSLVAGRLMNTEAFF
NA,TRBV9,TRBJ2-1,NA,TGTGCCAGCAGCGTAGCTATCTCCTACAATGAGCAGTTCTTC,CASSVAISYNEQFF
NA,TRBV10-2,TRBJ1-5,NA,TGCGCCAGCAGGTACAGGCCAGGTCAGCCCCAGCATTTT,CASRYRPGQPQHF
NA,TRBV6-5,TRBJ2-7,TRBD2,TGTGCCAGCAGTCCTAGCGGGACGGGTGAGCAGTACTTC,CASSPSGTGEQYF
NA,TRBV4-3,TRBJ1-2,NA,TGCGCCAGCAGCCAAGATCCGGGGGCCAACTATGGCTACACCTTC,CASSQDPGANYGYTF
once,TRBV2,TRBJ1-2,TRBD1,TGTGCCAGCAGTTCACAGGGGGAGTCCTCCTATGGCTACACCTTC,CASSSQGESSYGYTF
NA,TRBV5-1,TRBJ2-5,TRBD2,TGCGCCAGCAGCCTTAGCGGGAGGGCCTCGGAAGAGACCCAGTACTTC,CASSLSGRASEETQYF
NA,TRBV7-5,TRBJ2-7,NA,TGTGCCAGAAACCAGGGTAATTGGGTCTACGAGCAGTACTTC,CARNQGNWVYEQYF
once,TRBV5-1,TRBJ2-5,TRBD2,TGCGCCAGCAGCTTGGGGTTAGCGGGTGGAGTTGAGACCCAGTACTTC,CASSLGLAGGVETQYF
NA,TRBV5-4,TRBJ2-7,TRBD2,TGTGCCAGCAGCTCACACGGACTAGCGGGAGGATATGAGCAGTACTTC,CASSSHGLAGGYEQYF
NA,TRBV30,TRBJ2-3,TRBD2,TGTGCCTGGACCCCCGGGGGGGATACGCAGTATTTT,CAWTPGGDTQYF
NA,TRBV25-1,TRBJ1-1,TRBD1,TGTGCCAGCAGGGGACAGGGGCGTTGGAACACTGAAGCTTTCTTT,CASRGQGRWNTEAFF
NA,TRBV7-6,TRBJ2-7,NA,TGTGCCAGCAGCTTAGACAGGACCTCCTACGAGCAGTACTTC,CASSLDRTSYEQYF
NA,TRBV19,TRBJ2-1,TRBD1,TGTGCCAGTAGTAGAGGGACAGGTACCTACAATGAGCAGTTCTTC,CASSRGTGTYNEQFF
NA,TRBV5-4,TRBJ2-3,TRBD2,TGTGCCAGCAGCTTGGTTAGCGGGATTGATACGCAGTATTTT,CASSLVSGIDTQYF
NA,TRBV11-2,TRBJ2-1,NA,TGTGCCAGCAGCTTAGGGCGGGAATCCTACAATGAGCAGTTCTTC,CASSLGRESYNEQFF
NA,TRBV11-1,TRBJ2-1,NA,TGTGCCAGCAGCTTAGTGCGGGCTAGCGTTTTCTCCTACAATGAGCAGTTCTTC,CASSLVRASVFSYNEQFF
NA,TRBV30,TRBJ1-2,TRBD1,TGTGCCTGGAAGATCCCTCGTCCGGGACAGGGGAATGGCTACACCTTC,CAWKIPRPGQGNGYTF
NA,TRBV11-2,TRBJ2-1,TRBD2,TGTGCCAGCAGCTTCGACGGGAGGGACTACAATGAGCAGTTCTTC,CASSFDGRDYNEQFF
NA,TRBV7-9,TRBJ2-3,NA,TGTGCCAGCAGCTTGGGGGCGCGTAGCACAGATACGCAGTATTTT,CASSLGARSTDTQYF
NA,TRBV6-6,TRBJ2-7,TRBD2,TGTGCCAGCAGCCCTTCCGGGAGGGCCTACGAGCAGTACTTC,CASSPSGRAYEQYF